These T cell receptor beta chains were read from a single sample in a study of T cell responses to AZD1222 COVID-19 vaccine. Libraries were prepared by immunoSEQ multiplex PCR; TCRdb keeps only in-frame clonotypes and omits some of them. The table records some 95,000 clones, approximately 86% of them present only once. This material consisted of peripheral blood, taken on day 0 of AZD1222 vaccination. The receptors were gathered from an adult in good health. The CDR3 runs from the conserved cysteine through the conserved F or W. The D gene is left open where the match is weak. The listing skips clone size in some rows; elsewhere it reads once, few, many or a size class.

v_gene: TRBV5-1
abundance: -
j_gene: TRBJ2-1
d_gene: TRBD1
CDR3aa: CASSSQGENYNEQFF
CDR3nt: TGCGCCAGCAGCTCACAGGGGGAGAATTACAATGAGCAGTTCTTC

v_gene: TRBV7-2
abundance: -
j_gene: TRBJ2-1
d_gene: TRBD2
CDR3aa: CASSPVGTSGGAVEQFF
CDR3nt: TGTGCCAGCAGCCCGGTTGGGACTAGCGGGGGGGCTGTGGAGCAGTTCTTC

v_gene: TRBV5-4
abundance: once
j_gene: TRBJ2-3
d_gene: TRBD2
CDR3aa: CASSPSGGAGSDTQYF
CDR3nt: TGTGCCAGCAGCCCAAGCGGGGGGGCCGGATCCGATACGCAGTATTTT

v_gene: TRBV30
abundance: -
j_gene: TRBJ1-4
d_gene: -
CDR3aa: CASRRAANEKLFF
CDR3nt: TGTGCCTCCCGCCGGGCAGCTAATGAAAAACTGTTTTTT

v_gene: TRBV2
abundance: -
j_gene: TRBJ2-1
d_gene: -
CDR3aa: CASNPGTQDYNEQFF
CDR3nt: TGTGCCAGTAATCCCGGGACTCAGGATTACAATGAGCAGTTCTTC

v_gene: TRBV7-2
abundance: -
j_gene: TRBJ2-7
d_gene: TRBD2
CDR3aa: CASTPPGLAGGNEQYF
CDR3nt: TGTGCCAGCACCCCACCGGGACTAGCGGGAGGTAACGAGCAGTACTTC

v_gene: TRBV12-5
abundance: -
j_gene: TRBJ1-2
d_gene: -
CDR3aa: CASGLPGRPLDTF
CDR3nt: TGTGCTAGTGGTTTGCCCGGCCGGCCCCTTGACACCTTC

v_gene: TRBV7-9
abundance: -
j_gene: TRBJ2-1
d_gene: -
CDR3aa: CASRSGLHNEQFF
CDR3nt: TGTGCCAGCAGGTCGGGACTTCACAATGAGCAGTTCTTC

v_gene: TRBV7-9
abundance: -
j_gene: TRBJ2-6
d_gene: -
CDR3aa: CASSSRPPNGANVLTF
CDR3nt: TGTGCCAGCAGCTCCAGACCCCCCAATGGGGCCAACGTCCTGACTTTC

v_gene: TRBV30
abundance: -
j_gene: TRBJ1-2
d_gene: -
CDR3aa: CAWSATGNPGGYTF
CDR3nt: TGTGCCTGGAGTGCTACAGGGAACCCAGGGGGCTACACCTTC

v_gene: TRBV4-2
abundance: -
j_gene: TRBJ2-1
d_gene: -
CDR3aa: CASSQERPPGNEQFF
CDR3nt: TGTGCCAGCAGCCAAGAGCGGCCGCCAGGGAATGAGCAGTTCTTC

v_gene: TRBV11-3
abundance: -
j_gene: TRBJ2-3
d_gene: TRBD2
CDR3aa: CASSRTSGGSTDTQYF
CDR3nt: TGTGCCAGCAGCCGGACTAGCGGGGGAAGCACAGATACGCAGTATTTT

v_gene: TRBV20-1
abundance: few
j_gene: TRBJ1-4
d_gene: -
CDR3aa: CSALGNEKLFF
CDR3nt: TGCAGTGCTCTAGGGAATGAAAAACTGTTTTTT

v_gene: TRBV30
abundance: -
j_gene: TRBJ2-1
d_gene: -
CDR3aa: CAWTFGYGGRNEQFF
CDR3nt: TGTGCCTGGACCTTCGGCTACGGGGGGCGGAATGAGCAGTTCTTC

v_gene: TRBV12-3/TRBV12-4
abundance: medium-sized
j_gene: TRBJ2-1
d_gene: -
CDR3aa: CASSPTTVNEQFF
CDR3nt: TGTGCCAGCAGCCCAACGACAGTCAATGAGCAGTTCTTC

v_gene: TRBV27
abundance: -
j_gene: TRBJ2-5
d_gene: -
CDR3aa: CASNPGRFPETQYF
CDR3nt: TGTGCCAGCAACCCCGGGCGGTTCCCGGAGACCCAGTACTTC

v_gene: TRBV19
abundance: -
j_gene: TRBJ2-5
d_gene: TRBD2
CDR3aa: CASSESVAGQTQYF
CDR3nt: TGTGCCAGTAGTGAGAGCGTAGCGGGGCAGACCCAGTACTTC

v_gene: TRBV27
abundance: few
j_gene: TRBJ1-1
d_gene: TRBD1
CDR3aa: CASSLLGQREAFF
CDR3nt: TGTGCCAGCAGTTTATTGGGACAGCGTGAAGCTTTCTTT

v_gene: TRBV5-1
abundance: -
j_gene: TRBJ2-5
d_gene: -
CDR3aa: CASSPGRLAHETQYF
CDR3nt: TGCGCCAGCAGCCCGGGGAGGCTAGCTCATGAGACCCAGTACTTC

v_gene: TRBV12-5
abundance: few
j_gene: TRBJ2-7
d_gene: -
CDR3aa: CASGRDSYEQYF
CDR3nt: TGTGCTAGTGGCCGAGACAGCTACGAGCAGTACTTC

v_gene: TRBV19
abundance: -
j_gene: TRBJ2-7
d_gene: -
CDR3aa: CASSIDSRTYEQYF
CDR3nt: TGTGCCAGTAGTATAGATTCAAGGACTTACGAGCAGTACTTC

v_gene: TRBV11-2
abundance: -
j_gene: TRBJ1-1
d_gene: -
CDR3aa: CASSPRQNGNTEAFF
CDR3nt: TGTGCCAGCAGCCCCAGACAGAATGGGAACACTGAAGCTTTCTTT

v_gene: TRBV4-2
abundance: -
j_gene: TRBJ2-1
d_gene: TRBD2
CDR3aa: CASSQRLAGPSYNEQFF
CDR3nt: TGTGCCAGCAGCCAACGACTAGCGGGCCCCTCCTACAATGAGCAGTTCTTC

v_gene: TRBV7-9
abundance: -
j_gene: TRBJ2-7
d_gene: TRBD1
CDR3aa: CASSLPRQGQGYYEQYF
CDR3nt: TGTGCCAGCAGCCTTCCAAGACAGGGGCAGGGGTACTACGAGCAGTACTTC

v_gene: TRBV18
abundance: -
j_gene: TRBJ1-6
d_gene: TRBD1
CDR3aa: CASSPIEDRVSSPLHF
CDR3nt: TGTGCCAGCTCACCAATAGAAGACAGGGTGTCCTCACCCCTCCACTTT

v_gene: TRBV18
abundance: few
j_gene: TRBJ2-1
d_gene: -
CDR3aa: CASSPSTSSYNEQFF
CDR3nt: TGTGCCAGCTCACCATCGACTAGCTCCTACAATGAGCAGTTCTTC

v_gene: TRBV24-1
abundance: -
j_gene: TRBJ2-3
d_gene: -
CDR3aa: CATSGLGRSARGTDTQYF
CDR3nt: TGTGCCACCAGTGGATTAGGAAGGTCTGCGAGGGGCACAGATACGCAGTATTTT

v_gene: TRBV12-5
abundance: -
j_gene: TRBJ1-1
d_gene: -
CDR3aa: CASSSRTANTEAFF
CDR3nt: TGTGCTAGTTCATCACGGACAGCGAACACTGAAGCTTTCTTT

v_gene: TRBV4-2
abundance: -
j_gene: TRBJ1-1
d_gene: -
CDR3aa: CASSQDRIQGLPEAFF
CDR3nt: TGTGCCAGCAGCCAAGATCGGATACAGGGTCTACCTGAAGCTTTCTTT

v_gene: TRBV4-2
abundance: -
j_gene: TRBJ2-4
d_gene: TRBD2
CDR3aa: CASSQSLAGAIGGKQNIQYF
CDR3nt: TGTGCCAGCAGCCAGTCTCTAGCGGGGGCCATCGGGGGAAAGCAAAACATTCAGTACTTC

v_gene: TRBV6-5
abundance: -
j_gene: TRBJ1-1
d_gene: -
CDR3aa: CASSAMDTEAFF
CDR3nt: TGTGCCAGCAGCGCGATGGACACTGAAGCTTTCTTT

v_gene: TRBV19
abundance: -
j_gene: TRBJ2-2
d_gene: -
CDR3aa: CASSLYGRGQNTGELFF
CDR3nt: TGTGCCAGTAGTTTGTATGGGAGAGGGCAGAACACCGGGGAGCTGTTTTTT

v_gene: TRBV29-1
abundance: -
j_gene: TRBJ1-2
d_gene: TRBD1
CDR3aa: CSARQGGYGYTF
CDR3nt: TGCAGCGCCCGACAGGGCGGCTATGGCTACACCTTC

v_gene: TRBV12-3/TRBV12-4
abundance: -
j_gene: TRBJ2-1
d_gene: -
CDR3aa: CASSLGSGNEQFF
CDR3nt: TGTGCCAGCAGTCTCGGGTCTGGAAATGAGCAGTTCTTC

v_gene: TRBV19
abundance: -
j_gene: TRBJ2-3
d_gene: TRBD2
CDR3aa: CASIGTSGLNTDTQYF
CDR3nt: TGTGCCAGTATTGGGACTAGCGGACTAAACACAGATACGCAGTATTTT

v_gene: TRBV10-1
abundance: -
j_gene: TRBJ2-2
d_gene: -
CDR3aa: CASSAGGTNTGELFF
CDR3nt: TGCGCCAGCAGTGCGGGGGGCACGAACACCGGGGAGCTGTTTTTT

v_gene: TRBV9
abundance: -
j_gene: TRBJ2-1
d_gene: TRBD2
CDR3aa: CASSLSGSSYNEQFF
CDR3nt: TGTGCCAGCAGTCTTAGCGGGAGTTCCTACAATGAGCAGTTCTTC